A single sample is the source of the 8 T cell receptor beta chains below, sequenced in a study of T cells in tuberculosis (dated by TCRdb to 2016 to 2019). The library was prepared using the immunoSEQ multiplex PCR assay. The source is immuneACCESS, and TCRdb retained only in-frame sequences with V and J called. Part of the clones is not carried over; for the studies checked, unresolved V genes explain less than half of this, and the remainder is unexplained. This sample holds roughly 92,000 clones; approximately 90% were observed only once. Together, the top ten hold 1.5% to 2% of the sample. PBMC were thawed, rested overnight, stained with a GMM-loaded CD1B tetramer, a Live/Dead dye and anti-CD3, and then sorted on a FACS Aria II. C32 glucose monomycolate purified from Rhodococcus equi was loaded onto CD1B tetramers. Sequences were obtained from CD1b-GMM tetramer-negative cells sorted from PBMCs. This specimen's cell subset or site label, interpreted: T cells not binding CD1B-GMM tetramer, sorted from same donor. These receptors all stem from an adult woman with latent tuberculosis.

Written as DNA, the CDR3 is TGTGCCAGCAGTTCACACAGGGCTAGCTATGGCTACACCTTC. Amino acid sequence: CASSSHRASYGYTF. The chain has TRBV6-5 and TRBJ1-2, with D perhaps matching TRBD1 (6 bases). V was cut by 4 bases and J by 4 bases, with 13 bases left in between. This CDR3 comprises 14 residues. Germline V gene lookup returns CDR1 MNHEY and CDR2 SVGAGI.

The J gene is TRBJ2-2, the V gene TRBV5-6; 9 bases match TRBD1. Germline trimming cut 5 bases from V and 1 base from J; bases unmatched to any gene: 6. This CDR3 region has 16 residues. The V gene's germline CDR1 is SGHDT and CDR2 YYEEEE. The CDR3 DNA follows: TGTGCCAGCAGTTGGACAGGGGCGGGGAACACCGGGGAGCTGTTTTTT. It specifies CASSWTGAGNTGELFF.

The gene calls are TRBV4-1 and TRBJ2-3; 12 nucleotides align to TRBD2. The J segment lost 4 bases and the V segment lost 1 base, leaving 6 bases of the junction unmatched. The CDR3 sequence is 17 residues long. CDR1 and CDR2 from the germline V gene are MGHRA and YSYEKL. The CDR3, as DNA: TGCGCCAGCAGCCAAGGAGGGGCTAGCGGGGGGGCAGATACGCAGTATTTT. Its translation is CASSQGGASGGADTQYF.

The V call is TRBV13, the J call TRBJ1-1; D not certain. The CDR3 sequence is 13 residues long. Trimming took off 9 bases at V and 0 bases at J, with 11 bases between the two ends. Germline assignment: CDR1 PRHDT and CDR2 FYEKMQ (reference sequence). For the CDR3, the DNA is TGTGCCAGTAGGGAGCACGTGAACACTGAAGCTTTCTTT. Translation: CASREHVNTEAFF.

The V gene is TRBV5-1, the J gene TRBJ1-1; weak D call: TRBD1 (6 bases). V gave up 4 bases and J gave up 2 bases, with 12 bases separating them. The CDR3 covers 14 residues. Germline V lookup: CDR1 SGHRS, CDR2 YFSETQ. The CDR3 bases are TGCGCCAGCAGCGAGGGGACACTAAACACTGAAGCTTTCTTT. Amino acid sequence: CASSEGTLNTEAFF. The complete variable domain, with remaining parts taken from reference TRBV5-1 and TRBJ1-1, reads KAGVTQTPRYLIKTRGQQVTLSCSPISGHRSVSWYQQTPGQGLQFLFEYFSETQRNKGNFPGRFSGRQFSNSRSEMNVSTLELGDSALYLCASSEGTLNTEAFFGQGTRLTVV.

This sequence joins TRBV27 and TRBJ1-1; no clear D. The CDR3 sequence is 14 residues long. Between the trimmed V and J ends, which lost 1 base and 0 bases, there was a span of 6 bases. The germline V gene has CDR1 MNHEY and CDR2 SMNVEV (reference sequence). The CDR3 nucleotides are TGTGCCAGCAGTTTATTGGGCCTGAACACTGAAGCTTTCTTT. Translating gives CASSLLGLNTEAFF.

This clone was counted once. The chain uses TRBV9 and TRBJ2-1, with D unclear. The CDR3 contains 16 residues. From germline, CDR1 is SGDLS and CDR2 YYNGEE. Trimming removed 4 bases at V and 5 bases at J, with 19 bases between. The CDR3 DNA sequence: TGTGCCAGCAGCCCGCACGCAAGAGGCGCGAACAATGAGCAGTTCTTC. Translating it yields CASSPHARGANNEQFF.

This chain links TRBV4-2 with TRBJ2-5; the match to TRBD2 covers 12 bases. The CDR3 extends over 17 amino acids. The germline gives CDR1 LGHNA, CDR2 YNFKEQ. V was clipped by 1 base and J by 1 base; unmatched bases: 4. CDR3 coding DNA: TGTGCCAGCAGCCAAGTGTCTAGCGGGGGGGCCCAAGAGACCCAGTACTTC. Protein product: CASSQVSSGGAQETQYF.